The 5 T cell receptor beta chains reported below all come from one sample, sequenced in a study of control samples from healthy donors and cancer patients. The assay was immunoSEQ multiplex PCR, and TCRdb's table has in-frame clones only and misses some. Seen here are over 100,000 clones, 88% observed once, and the top ten hold 3% to 4%. The specimen was blood. The receptors come from a man in his forties or fifties in good health.

The rearrangement uses TRBV7-2 and TRBJ1-6, with TRBD1 matching 7 bases. Looked up from germline, CDR1 is SGHTA and CDR2 is FQGNSA. This CDR3 is 15 amino acids long. The V gene end was trimmed by 5 bases and the J gene end by 5 bases; junction bases not matched to a gene: 6. The CDR3 region has the DNA TGTGCCAGCAGCCTAGGGGGACAGAATAATTCACCCCTCCACTTT. It encodes CASSLGGQNNSPLHF.

This clone was seen a single time. The chain has TRBV6-5 and TRBJ1-3; D uncertain. The ends were cut back, 7 bases at V and 3 bases at J, with 16 bases in the middle. CDR3 length equals 15 residues. Germline V lookup: CDR1 MNHEY, CDR2 SVGAGI. For the CDR3, the DNA is TGTGCCAGCACTCTAGGTGGGTCCGATGGAAACACCATATATTTT. It encodes CASTLGGSDGNTIYF.

V and J are TRBV7-2 and TRBJ2-7, with D possibly matching TRBD2 (6 bases). The ends were cut back, 0 bases at V and 2 bases at J, with 14 bases in the middle. CDR1 is SGHTA, CDR2 FQGNSA, per germline. This CDR3 has 16 residues. The CDR3 DNA sequence: TGTGCCAGCAGCTTAGCGCTCGGGACTGGAACCTACGAGCAGTACTTC. It translates to CASSLALGTGTYEQYF. Complete variable domain (other parts from reference TRBV7-2 and TRBJ2-7): GAGVSQSPSNKVTEKGKDVELRCDPISGHTALYWYRQSLGQGLEFLIYFQGNSAPDKSGLPSDRFSAERTGGSVSTLTIQRTQQEDSAVYLCASSLALGTGTYEQYFGPGTRLTVT.

The rearrangement joins TRBV7-8 to TRBJ1-5; D not resolved. Germline assignment: CDR1 SGHVS and CDR2 FQNEAQ. The CDR3 covers 14 residues. Deletions cut 3 bases from V and 2 bases from J, with 8 bases between. The CDR3 protein is CASSLGQGNQPQHF. The CDR3 DNA reads as TGTGCCAGCAGCTTGGGCCAGGGCAATCAGCCCCAGCATTTT. Filled out from reference TRBV7-8 and TRBJ1-5, the complete variable domain reads GAGVSQSPRYKVAKRGQDVALRCDPISGHVSLFWYQQALGQGPEFLTYFQNEAQLDKSGLPSDRFFAERPEGSVSTLKIQRTQQEDSAVYLCASSLGQGNQPQHFGDGTRLSIL.

This clone was seen a single time. The CDR3 is CASREGTTRTEKLFF. In DNA, the CDR3 is TGTGCCAGTAGGGAGGGGACTACTCGGACTGAAAAACTGTTTTTT. The chain couples TRBV19 to TRBJ1-4; TRBD1 is a possible D gene (5 bases). Trimming left V 6 bases short and J 7 bases short, with 18 bases between. The germline V gene has CDR1 LNHDA and CDR2 SQIVND (reference sequence). The CDR3 length is 15 residues.